This T cell receptor (beta chain) was sequenced in a study of metastatic and nonmetastatic thyroid tumors. Every patient was untreated before thyroid surgery. TCRdb called clones again from the PCR reads with MiXCR. The sample contains 15,000 to 20,000 clones, roughly 22% of which appear only once. As for this clone: A much bigger clone sits one base away, suggesting this may be a read error.

The CDR3 is made up of 15 amino acids. V lost 7 bases to trimming and J lost 4 bases, with 17 bases between them. Germline V lookup: CDR1 MNHEY, CDR2 SMNVEV (reference sequence). This clonotype was sampled from a female donor with papillary thyroid cancer or a benign thyroid nodule (not recorded which). Some clones in this sample may be carry-over from other donors' samples. The sequencing input was adjacent normal tissue. The rearrangement links TRBV27 to TRBJ2-1; a possible D gene is TRBD2 (5 bases). CDR3 sequence (DNA): TGTGCCAGCAAGAACATGTGGCGGACTTACAATGAGCAGTTCTTC. The encoded protein is CASKNMWRTYNEQFF.